This TCR beta chain was recorded in a study of T cell responses to AZD1222 COVID-19 vaccine (dated by TCRdb to the early 2020s). Looking at the study overall: AZD1222 recipients given second doses at about 4 weeks or at about 12 weeks were pooled, since spike-specific TCR depth and breadth were not found to differ between the two schedules. A total of under 250 trial participants underwent TCR sequencing, of whom about 200 had received two doses of AZD1222 and some 25 had received two doses of the MenACWY control vaccine. Trial participants were enrolled by age into subgroups of 18-55, 56-69 and 70-plus years, and around 140, 26 and 57 TCR-sequenced participants, respectively, were included in these subgroups.

In light of the paper, this sample's time point label describes: baseline before first vaccination. The vaccinee samples were drawn from two UK trials, COV001 and COV002, one of which was a single-blind randomized controlled phase 2/3 trial testing AZD1222 (ChAdOx1 nCoV-19) in healthy adults. Trial participant PBMC samples were collected at day 0 and day 28 after the second dose for TCRbeta chain sequencing. Turning to this clone: Its antigen remains unidentified. No per-base quality is available; no much larger clone lies one base away.

Between the V and J ends, shortened by 2 bases and 11 bases respectively, the junction contains 13 bases. According to the germline V gene (reference sequence), CDR1 reads SEHNR and CDR2 reads FQNEAQ. Taken from cysteine to phenylalanine, the CDR3 has 14 residues. The DNA shown is the 42-base CDR3, in frame from base 1. The full study reports these points: Participants were mostly white British and included more females than males, and it was suggested by the authors that clonal diversity may have been underestimated. The 56-69-year group was small, and its depth increase did not reach significance, likely because of low power. No day 14 peak-response samples were available, so repertoires were characterized only after the peak T cell response. The vaccine-associated CD4 TCRs covered the entire spike protein, and the dominant responses fell in regions 160-218 and 743-854. After two AZD1222 doses, both the breadth and the depth of spike-specific TCRs were significantly higher than at day 0 and than in MenACWY recipients. Conclusions about previously exposed vaccinees are limited, since just five to seven AZD1222 recipients were seropositive for SARS-CoV-2 at baseline. Nearly half of unique spike-specific TCRs reportedly recognized epitopes outside regions mutated in the B.1.351 and B.1.1.7 variants.

The CDR3 regions of human TCRbeta chains were subjected to immunosequencing. As for the original processing: Repertoire TCRs were matched against a reference library of SARS-CoV-2-specific TCRs generated with the MIRA antigen-specificity platform. Breadth meant the fraction of unique TCRs that were SARS-CoV-2-associated, whereas depth meant the fraction of total T cells that were SARS-CoV-2-associated. Using the MIRA data, each spike-specific TCR was mapped to the spike region that the TCR reacts to and placed in a CD4 or CD8 class. Log10-transformed breadth and depth values were compared by one-way ANOVA with Sidak's multiple comparisons tests. In its TCRdb copy, this immuneACCESS table keeps in-frame sequences only and misses some clones. Where compared with another copy, unresolved V genes explain less than half of these, and the others have no known cause. The DNA was the basis for D and trimming; V, J and clone size are from that table. The sample contains fewer than 200,000 clones, 70% to 90% of them found a single time. Approximately 0.5% of the sample is taken by the ten largest.

Here the chain combines TRBV7-9 and TRBJ1-6; TRBD1 is a weak D gene call, 6 bases matching. The sample in question was peripheral blood, obtained on day 0 of AZD1222 vaccination. The clonotype comes from an adult in good health. The CDR3 reads CASSLIQGTPPLHF. The sequenced DNA is TGTGCCAGCAGCTTAATACAGGGAACGCCACCCCTCCACTTT.